These T cell receptor beta chains were read from a single sample in a study of blood T cell repertoires in COVID-19. Sequencing was performed with immunoSEQ multiplex PCR; in TCRdb, only in-frame clones are kept and a portion is missing. The sample consists of approximately 65,000 clones, about nine tenths of them appearing once. The sample consisted of peripheral blood. The receptor set was obtained from a woman aged 18-30 years with acute or convalescent COVID-19. The CDR3 runs from the conserved cysteine through the conserved F or W. The order of the fields is V gene, D gene, clone size, J gene, CDR3 length, CDR3 protein, CDR3 DNA. A D gene is named only where the DNA matches it firmly. Some rows mark clone size as missing; the rest say once, few, many or name a class of expanded clone.

>TRBV12-3/TRBV12-4|TRBD2|few|TRBJ2-7|13
CASSVLAGVEQYF
TGTGCCAGCAGTGTACTAGCGGGAGTCGAGCAGTACTTC
>TRBV28|TRBD1|.|TRBJ1-4|17
CASSSPGQGLAGEKLFF
TGTGCCAGCAGCTCACCGGGACAGGGATTGGCAGGGGAAAAACTGTTTTTT
>TRBV3-1/TRBV3-2|.|.|TRBJ2-7|14
CASSQDRGTYEQYF
TGTGCCAGCAGCCAAGACAGGGGAACCTACGAGCAGTACTTC
>TRBV18|.|.|TRBJ1-5|14
CASSPAQTDQPQHF
TGTGCCAGCTCACCAGCGCAGACTGATCAGCCCCAGCATTTT
>TRBV5-1|TRBD2|.|TRBJ2-3|17
CASSYGGGRARTDTQYF
TGCGCCAGCAGCTATGGGGGAGGGAGAGCCAGGACAGATACGCAGTATTTT
>TRBV19|.|.|TRBJ2-3|14
CASRGRGMTDTQYF
TGTGCCAGTAGGGGGAGGGGGATGACAGATACGCAGTATTTT
>TRBV27|.|.|TRBJ1-6|16
CASSMTVQGYNSPLHF
TGTGCCAGCAGTATGACCGTACAGGGTTATAATTCACCCCTCCACTTT
>TRBV28|.|few|TRBJ1-1|13
CASSLSVETEAFF
TGTGCCAGCAGTTTAAGTGTCGAGACTGAAGCTTTCTTT
>TRBV5-5|.|.|TRBJ2-1|17
CASNPGQNIITGNEQFF
TGTGCCAGCAACCCTGGACAGAACATTATCACAGGCAATGAGCAGTTCTTC
>TRBV5-4|TRBD1|.|TRBJ1-1|13
CASSSDQGARAFF
TGTGCCAGCAGCTCCGATCAGGGGGCAAGAGCTTTCTTT
>TRBV5-3|TRBD2|once|TRBJ2-1|18
CARSVAEEREGLNNEQFF
TGTGCCAGAAGCGTAGCTGAGGAGCGGGAGGGCCTTAACAATGAGCAGTTCTTC
>TRBV6-2/TRBV6-3|.|few|TRBJ2-1|12
CASSKLGNEQFF
TGTGCCAGCAGTAAACTAGGGAATGAGCAGTTCTTC
>TRBV9|TRBD2|.|TRBJ2-3|18
CASSPTSGVILSTDTQYF
TGTGCCAGCAGCCCTACTAGCGGGGTGATCCTTAGCACAGATACGCAGTATTTT